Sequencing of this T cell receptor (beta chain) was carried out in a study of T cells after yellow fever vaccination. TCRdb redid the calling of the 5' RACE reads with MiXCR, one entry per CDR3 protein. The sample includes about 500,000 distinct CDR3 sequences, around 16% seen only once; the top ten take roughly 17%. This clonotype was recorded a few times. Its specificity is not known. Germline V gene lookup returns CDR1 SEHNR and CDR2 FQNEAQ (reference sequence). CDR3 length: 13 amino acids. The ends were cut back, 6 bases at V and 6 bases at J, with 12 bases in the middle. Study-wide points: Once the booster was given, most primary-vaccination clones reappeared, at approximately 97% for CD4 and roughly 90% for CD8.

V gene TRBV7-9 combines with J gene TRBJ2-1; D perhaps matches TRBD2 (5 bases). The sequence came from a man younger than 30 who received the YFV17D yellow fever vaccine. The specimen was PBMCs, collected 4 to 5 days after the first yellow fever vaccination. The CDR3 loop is CASSLRVGNEQFF. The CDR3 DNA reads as TGTGCCAGCAGTTTGAGGGTGGGCAATGAGCAGTTCTTC.